These T cell receptor beta chains were read from a single sample in a study of cytomegalovirus exposure and HLA in healthy donors. Generated by immunoSEQ multiplex PCR, the TCRdb table keeps only in-frame clones and is missing some. There are under 85,000 clones in the sample, with approximately 15% held by the top ten. The sample was PBMCs. Source of these receptors: a boy aged 5 to 17 in good health and CMV-seronegative. CDR3s include the opening cysteine and the closing phenylalanine or tryptophan. D genes are given only for firm matches.

>TRBV27|.|TRBJ2-1
CATTPGLSSYNEQFF
TGTGCCACCACTCCGGGACTTAGCTCCTACAATGAGCAGTTCTTC
>TRBV5-1|TRBD1|TRBJ2-7
CASSSGQPSSYEQYF
TGCGCCAGCAGCTCGGGACAGCCGAGCTCCTACGAGCAGTACTTC
>TRBV19|TRBD1|TRBJ2-1
CASSIRGGSGNEQFF
TGTGCCAGTAGTATAAGAGGGGGCTCTGGCAATGAGCAGTTCTTC
>TRBV5-6|TRBD2|TRBJ2-7
CASSVKREVPYEQYF
TGTGCCAGCAGCGTGAAGCGGGAGGTCCCCTACGAGCAGTACTTC
>TRBV13|TRBD1|TRBJ2-7
CASSLRGGTGTNEQYF
TGTGCCAGCAGCTTACGTGGAGGGACAGGCACCAACGAGCAGTACTTC
>TRBV19|.|TRBJ1-1
CASQPSGYTEAFF
TGTGCCAGCCAACCTTCCGGGTACACTGAAGCTTTCTTT
>TRBV18|.|TRBJ2-6
CASSPESSGANVLTF
TGTGCCAGCTCACCAGAGAGCTCTGGGGCCAACGTCCTGACTTTC
>TRBV14|.|TRBJ1-1
CASSQGGGITTEAFF
TGTGCCAGCAGCCAAGGGGGGGGGATTACCACTGAAGCTTTCTTT
>TRBV7-9|.|TRBJ1-5
CASSRGDQPQHF
TGTGCCAGCAGCCGGGGGGATCAGCCCCAGCATTTT
>TRBV19|TRBD1|TRBJ1-1
CASRMKPGTANTEAFF
TGTGCCAGTAGGATGAAACCCGGGACAGCGAACACTGAAGCTTTCTTT
>TRBV1|.|TRBJ2-7
CTSSQTLTRPSYEQYF
TGCACCAGCAGCCAGACCCTCACTAGACCCTCCTACGAGCAGTACTTC
>TRBV5-8|TRBD1|TRBJ2-7
CASSADRSSYEQYF
TGTGCCAGCAGCGCGGACAGGTCCTCCTACGAGCAGTACTTC
>TRBV5-6|TRBD1|TRBJ1-2
CASSRDRPAYGYTF
TGTGCCAGCAGCAGGGACAGGCCGGCCTATGGCTACACCTTC
>TRBV9|TRBD2|TRBJ2-7
CASSVANGGEQYF
TGTGCCAGCAGCGTAGCCAACGGGGGGGAGCAGTACTTC
>TRBV29-1|.|TRBJ2-1
CSVDDSAETDNEQFF
TGCAGCGTTGATGACTCTGCTGAAACCGACAATGAGCAGTTCTTC
>TRBV18|TRBD2|TRBJ2-3
CASSPFAGVHTDTQYF
TGTGCCAGCTCACCGTTCGCGGGAGTCCACACAGATACGCAGTATTTT
>TRBV6-1|.|TRBJ2-7
CASDPRETGSYEQYF
TGTGCCAGCGATCCAAGGGAGACAGGCTCCTACGAGCAGTACTTC
>TRBV27|.|TRBJ1-5
CASSLNPYSNQPQHF
TGTGCCAGCAGTTTAAATCCGTATAGCAATCAGCCCCAGCATTTT
>TRBV13|.|TRBJ2-7
CASSVNSEDSGAYEQYF
TGTGCCAGCAGCGTAAATTCAGAGGACAGTGGAGCATACGAGCAGTACTTC
>TRBV6-1|.|TRBJ2-7
CASSDGRGYEQYF
TGTGCCAGCAGTGACGGTAGGGGGTACGAGCAGTACTTC
>TRBV2|TRBD1|TRBJ2-5
CASSGPGTGEETQYF
TGTGCCAGCAGTGGACCCGGGACAGGGGAAGAGACCCAGTACTTC
>TRBV7-9|TRBD1|TRBJ1-1
CASTPDRGQTEAFF
TGTGCCAGCACCCCGGACAGGGGGCAAACTGAAGCTTTCTTT